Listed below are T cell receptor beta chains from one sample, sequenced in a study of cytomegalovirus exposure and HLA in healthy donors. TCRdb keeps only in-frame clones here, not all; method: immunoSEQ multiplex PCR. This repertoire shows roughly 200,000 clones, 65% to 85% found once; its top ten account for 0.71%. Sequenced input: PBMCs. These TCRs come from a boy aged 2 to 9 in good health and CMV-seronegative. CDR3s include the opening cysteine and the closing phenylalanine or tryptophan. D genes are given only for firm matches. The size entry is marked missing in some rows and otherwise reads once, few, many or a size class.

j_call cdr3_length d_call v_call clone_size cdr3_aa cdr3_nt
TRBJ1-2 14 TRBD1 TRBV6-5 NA CASSPQTGNYGYTF TGTGCCAGCAGTCCTCAGACAGGGAACTATGGCTACACCTTC
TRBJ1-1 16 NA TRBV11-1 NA CASSLGFTPTDTEAFF TGTGCCAGCAGCTTAGGGTTCACCCCCACAGACACTGAAGCTTTCTTT
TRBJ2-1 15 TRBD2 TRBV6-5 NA CASTDTSGAYNEQFF TGTGCCAGCACCGATACTAGCGGGGCCTACAATGAGCAGTTCTTC
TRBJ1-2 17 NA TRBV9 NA CASSVAERQWENYGYTF TGTGCCAGCAGCGTAGCTGAGAGGCAGTGGGAGAACTATGGCTACACCTTC
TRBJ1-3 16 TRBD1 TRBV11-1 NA CASSLTGGSSGNTIYF TGTGCCAGCAGCCTCACAGGGGGAAGCTCTGGAAACACCATATATTTT
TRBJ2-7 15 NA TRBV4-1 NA CASRPLVADSGEQYF TGCGCCAGCAGGCCCCTCGTGGCTGACTCGGGTGAGCAGTACTTC
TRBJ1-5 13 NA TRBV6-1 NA CASSENPNQPQHF TGTGCCAGCAGTGAAAATCCGAATCAGCCCCAGCATTTT
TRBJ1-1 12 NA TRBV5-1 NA CASSLQDTEAFF TGCGCCAGCAGCTTACAGGACACTGAAGCTTTCTTT
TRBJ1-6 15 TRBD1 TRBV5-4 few CASSRTGDSNSPLHF TGTGCCAGCAGCCGGACTGGGGACAGTAATTCACCCCTCCACTTT
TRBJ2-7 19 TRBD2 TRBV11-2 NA CASSSLRTSGWTLSYEQYF TGTGCCAGCAGCTCGCTCCGGACTAGCGGCTGGACCCTTTCCTACGAGCAGTACTTC
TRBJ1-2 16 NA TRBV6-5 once CASSYSGVTETNGYTF TGTGCCAGCAGTTACAGTGGAGTGACAGAAACAAATGGCTACACCTTC
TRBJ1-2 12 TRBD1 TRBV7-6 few CATGTGGNGYTF TGTGCCACCGGGACAGGGGGCAATGGCTACACCTTC
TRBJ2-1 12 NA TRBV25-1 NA CASSPVYNEQFF TGTGCCAGCAGTCCCGTTTACAATGAGCAGTTCTTC
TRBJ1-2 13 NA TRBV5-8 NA CASSLWQGDGYTF TGTGCCAGCAGCTTGTGGCAGGGTGACGGCTACACCTTC
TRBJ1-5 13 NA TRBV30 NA CAWRDSQNQPQHF TGTGCCTGGAGGGACTCCCAGAATCAGCCCCAGCATTTT
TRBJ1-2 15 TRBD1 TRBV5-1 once CASSGGTGQDYGYTF TGCGCCAGCAGCGGCGGGACAGGGCAGGACTATGGCTACACCTTC
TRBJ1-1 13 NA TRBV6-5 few CASRRYRDTEAFF TGTGCCAGCAGACGCTACAGGGACACTGAAGCTTTCTTT
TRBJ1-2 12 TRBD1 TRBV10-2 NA CASTPTGDGYTF TGCGCCAGCACCCCGACAGGGGATGGCTACACCTTC
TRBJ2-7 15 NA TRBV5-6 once CASSLARGSPYEQYF TGTGCCAGCAGCTTGGCTCGCGGGTCCCCCTACGAGCAGTACTTC
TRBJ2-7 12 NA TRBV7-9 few CSSSLVGYEQYF TGTTCCAGCAGCTTAGTCGGTTACGAGCAGTACTTC
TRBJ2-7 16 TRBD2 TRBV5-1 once CASSLGGTSGKYEQYF TGCGCCAGCAGCTTGGGGGGGACTAGCGGGAAATACGAGCAGTACTTC
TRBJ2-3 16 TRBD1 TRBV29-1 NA CSVQMVPGQATDTQYF TGCAGCGTTCAAATGGTACCGGGACAGGCCACAGATACGCAGTATTTT
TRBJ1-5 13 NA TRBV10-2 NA CASSELRWQPQHF TGCGCCAGCAGTGAGCTTCGGTGGCAGCCCCAGCATTTT
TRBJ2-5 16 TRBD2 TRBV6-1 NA CASSEPLRGDVETQYF TGTGCCAGCAGTGAGCCCCTACGGGGGGACGTCGAGACCCAGTACTTC